This T cell receptor (beta chain) is drawn from a study of blood T cell repertoires in COVID-19. Recruitment covered about two dozen US areas and drew participants whose ages spanned about 18 to 90 years. Self-reported history from a screening survey and questionnaire set each donor's cohort. Cohort 3 donors counted as recovered after two negative PCRs, clearance, or resolved symptoms. A few counts support this clone. Repertoires were generated with immunoSEQ multiplex PCR, while TCRdb's copy carries only in-frame clones and drops some. Among around 170,000 clones listed, less than 90% were seen once. This CDR3 spans 16 amino acids. Losses at the gene ends were 3 bases for V and 5 bases for J; bases not matched to a gene: 7. Germline V lookup: CDR1 MGHRA, CDR2 YSYEKL.

This TCR was recovered from a woman in her 50s who had recovered from COVID-19. The chain uses TRBV4-1 and TRBJ2-1; 10 bases are shared with TRBD2. The sequenced sample consisted of PBMCs or T cells enriched from blood (not recorded which). CDR3 in amino acids: CASSQGRTSGNNEQFF. In nucleotides, the CDR3 is TGCGCCAGCAGCCAGGGCCGGACTAGCGGTAACAATGAGCAGTTCTTC.